This T cell receptor (beta chain) stems from a study of blood T cell repertoires in COVID-19. In the study overall: Samples came from the United States, Italy and Spain, spanning acute and convalescent COVID-19.

J gave up 7 bases and V 5 bases, and 11 bases lay outside the gene matches. Germline lookup yields CDR1 SGHRS and CDR2 YFSETQ. This CDR3 has 14 residues. Assay used: immunoSEQ multiplex PCR; TCRdb lists only in-frame clones, some missing. The repertoire has 250,000 to 300,000 clones, around 86% of them found once; the top ten carry less than 1.6%. The sequenced material came from peripheral blood. The clonotype originates from a woman aged 40 to 49 who had recovered from COVID-19. This chain links TRBV5-1 with TRBJ1-1, with 7 bases identical to TRBD1. CDR3 sequence (DNA): TGCGCCAGCAGGCCTGGGACAGCGAGGCGTGAAGCTTTCTTT. Its protein is CASRPGTARREAFF.